This T cell receptor (beta chain) was obtained from a study of shared clonotypes between healthy human individuals. This table comes from immunoSEQ multiplex PCR, and its TCRdb copy is limited to in-frame clones, with some not included. The table has over a million clones, approximately 96% seen once. V was cut by 3 bases and J by 2 bases, with 16 bases left in between. The germline V gene encodes CDR1 KGHSH and CDR2 LQKENI. The CDR3 totals 17 residues. J is TRBJ2-2 and V is TRBV18; D is perhaps TRBD2 (5 bases). Sequencing was performed on naive CD4+ T cells sorted from blood. Noted subset: CD45RA+ positively selected. This sequence was found in a man in his thirties or forties in good health. CDR3 nucleotides: TGTGCCAGCTCACCGACCGCGGCGGGCGCTAACACCGGGGAGCTGTTTTTT. Protein product: CASSPTAAGANTGELFF.